The table lists the clone carrying this TCR beta chain with a few counts. Its antigen is undetermined. The data were obtained in a study of CD8+CD57+ T cells in acquired aplastic anemia. About the research overall: The study obtained an average of around 3.4 ug of DNA from sorted CD4+ and CD8+ cells. Study-level points and caveats: Significant differences in CD8+ Simpson's diversity were not observed between patients and controls.

The template used for profiling TCR beta VDJ and CDR3 was genomic DNA. TCRdb re-derived calls from the reads in MiXCR, one entry per CDR3 protein. The table has about 160,000 distinct CDR3 sequences, around 75% seen once. CDR3 length: 16 residues. CDR1 and CDR2 (germline): SGHRS, YFSETQ. V lost 4 bases and J lost 1; bases outside the gene matches: 7. All patients picked for sequencing had shown, by flow cytometry, an expansion of CD8+CD57+ cells. All patients had severe acquired aplastic anemia. Prior therapy had not been administered to any patient at the time of blood sampling. The TCR was taken from a human donor with aplastic anemia. Material: sorted CD4+, CD8+, or CD8+CD57+ T cells (not recorded which) from PBMCs. The chain combines TRBV5-1 with TRBJ2-1; TRBD2 matches at 8 bases. The CDR3 loop reads CASSPGSGESYNEQFF. For the CDR3, the DNA is TGCGCCAGCAGCCCAGGTAGCGGGGAGTCCTACAATGAGCAGTTCTTC.